The source of this TCR beta chain is a study of blood T cells in healthy people across ages. Study-wide points: Nothing was known about donor CMV status, and this possibly confounded expanded clonotype changes.

PCR was performed a second time for roughly 7 to 11 cycles using a sample-barcoded 5' primer and a J-beta primer mix. TCRdb re-derived calls from the 5' RACE reads in MiXCR, one entry per CDR3 protein. The table has some 1,000,000 distinct CDR3 sequences, 25% seen once. Investigators took ten milliliters of peripheral blood from every donor. Total RNA, at least 6 micrograms per sample, came from PBMCs. CDR1 and CDR2 (germline): MNHEY, SMNVEV (reference sequence). The CDR3 sequence is 15 residues long. Trimming cost V 5 bases and J 2 bases, with 14 bases left between them. Note on this clonotype: Its matching antigen is unknown.

The sample was also linked to a second study, of T cells of mothers and their children. That paper adds: No clone of persistent microchimeric T cells was detected.

Sequencing was carried out using blood. V gene TRBV27 combines with J gene TRBJ2-3; tentatively, D is TRBD1 or TRBD2 (6 bases each). The receptor comes from a girl aged 2-9 years in good health. The CDR3 DNA is TGTGCCAGCAGTCCCACCCGGGGGCCCACAGATACGCAGTATTTT. Translation gives CASSPTRGPTDTQYF.